The present TCR beta chain was sequenced within a study of radiation and T cells in renal cell carcinoma. The sample's time point: blood 4 weeks post-SBRT, at nephrectomy. Noted treatment: 15 Gy SBRT to primary tumor, nephrectomy 4 weeks later. Radiation-treated patients gave blood at baseline, week 2 and week 4. The method was immunoSEQ multiplex PCR; TCRdb's version includes in-frame clones alone and lacks a portion of them. Of around 100,000 clones in the sample, 84% are singletons; the top ten hold roughly 7.6%. A few counts support this clone. Its antigen remains unidentified. V was pared by 10 bases and J by 0 bases, with 13 bases between. The germline V gene encodes CDR1 MDHEN and CDR2 SYDVKM. The CDR3 has 15 amino acids. Study-level points and caveats: Top tumor clonotypes rose in blood 2 weeks post-radiation, then contracted.

This clonotype was sampled from a man aged 55 to 70 with renal cell carcinoma. The genes are TRBV28 and TRBJ2-6; D remains ambiguous. The sequences come from blood, collected from a patient whose treatment included radiotherapy and nephrectomy. The CDR3 sequence: CATDIGNSGANVLTF. The CDR3 bases are TGTGCCACCGACATAGGGAACTCTGGGGCCAACGTCCTGACTTTC. The whole variable domain, filled in from reference TRBV28 and TRBJ2-6, reads DVKVTQSSRYLVKRTGEKVFLECVQDMDHENMFWYRQDPGLGLRLIYFSYDVKMKEKGDIPEGYSVSREKKERFSLILESASTNQTSMYLCATDIGNSGANVLTFGAGSRLTVL.